One and the same sample provided the 22 T cell receptor beta chains below, sequenced in a study of blood T cell repertoires in COVID-19. Produced via immunoSEQ multiplex PCR; TCRdb's table is partial and in-frame only. The table records about 170,000 clones, approximately 91% of them present only once. Sequenced sample: peripheral blood. These receptors all stem from a man between 18 and 29 years old with COVID-19, enrolled during active disease.

The chain couples TRBV15 to TRBJ2-1; 9 positions agree with TRBD2. V was pared by 5 bases and J by 4 bases, with 6 bases of the junction left unmatched. The germline V gene has CDR1 LNHNV and CDR2 YYDKDF (reference sequence). This CDR3 region has 15 residues. The CDR3 region has the DNA TGTGCCACCAGCGGGGGACTAGCTGATTACAATGAGCAGTTCTTC. Protein: CATSGGLADYNEQFF.

The chain has TRBV18 and TRBJ1-3, with D unresolved. CDR3 length: 15 residues. CDR1 KGHSH and CDR2 LQKENI come from the germline V gene. Trimming cost V 4 bases and J 0 bases, with 10 bases left between them. CDR3 DNA sequence: TGTGCCAGCTCACAAGACAAGATCTCTGGAAACACCATATATTTT. This encodes CASSQDKISGNTIYF.

The chain has TRBV24-1 and TRBJ2-1, with 9 bases aligning to TRBD1. This CDR3 comprises 18 residues. Germline CDR1 KGHDR, CDR2 SFDVKD. V lost 3 bases, J lost 8 bases, and 16 bases stayed unmatched. The CDR3 bases are TGTGCCACCAGTGATGCCACGCTTAACAGGGGGCGCGGGGATGAGCAGTTCTTC. Protein product: CATSDATLNRGRGDEQFF.

The chain recombines TRBV30 with TRBJ1-1; possibly TRBD1 for D (6 bases). The CDR3 length is 17 residues. In germline, CDR1 is GTSNPN, CDR2 SVGIG (reference sequence). V lost 0 bases to trimming and J lost 10 bases, with 27 bases between them. The CDR3 DNA follows: TGTGCCTGGAGTGTACCGACGTATGGGGGGGCGTTAACGGGAGCTTTCTTT. Translated: CAWSVPTYGGALTGAFF.

The rearrangement uses TRBV29-1 and TRBJ2-7; 9 nucleotides agree with TRBD1. Looked up from germline, CDR1 is SQVTM and CDR2 is ANQGSEA. The CDR3 is made up of 13 amino acids. V lost 4 bases and J lost 5; bases outside the gene matches: 6. The CDR3 is CSVGGTGTHEQYF. In DNA form, the CDR3 reads TGCAGCGTTGGGGGGACAGGGACCCACGAGCAGTACTTC.

V and J are TRBV27 and TRBJ2-1; the match to TRBD2 covers 7 bases. This CDR3 spans 15 amino acids. The ends lost 0 bases at V and 4 bases at J; junction bases unmatched: 3. Germline V lookup: CDR1 MNHEY, CDR2 SMNVEV (reference sequence). The CDR3 nucleotides read TGTGCCAGCAGTTTATCGGCTAGCGGATACAATGAGCAGTTCTTC. Its protein is CASSLSASGYNEQFF.

V is TRBV28 and J is TRBJ2-7; perhaps TRBD2 as D (7 bases). The CDR3 has 14 amino acids. The V gene lost 2 bases and the J gene lost 7 bases, with 15 bases spanning the gap. The germline V gene has CDR1 MDHEN and CDR2 SYDVKM. CDR3 DNA: TGTGCCAGCAGTTTAAGACTAGGGGGGGAGGAGCAGTACTTC. It specifies CASSLRLGGEEQYF.

A remark on this clone: Other DNA sequences in the same sample also yield this CDR3. J is TRBJ1-2 and V is TRBV27; D might be TRBD1 (5 bases). Germline V CDR1 and CDR2: MNHEY, SMNVEV (reference sequence). Trimming removed 5 bases at V and 2 bases at J, with 9 bases between. This CDR3 has 13 amino acids. The CDR3 region is CASSPDRNYGYTF. For the CDR3, the DNA is TGTGCCAGCAGTCCTGACAGAAACTATGGCTACACCTTC.

The gene calls are TRBV9 and TRBJ1-4; D unresolved. V was clipped by 0 bases and J by 4 bases, with 13 bases between them. The CDR3 covers 16 residues. The germline V gene has CDR1 SGDLS and CDR2 YYNGEE. Here the CDR3 reads CASSVGGRQLNEKLFF. Written as DNA, the CDR3 is TGTGCCAGCAGCGTAGGAGGTCGGCAGCTTAATGAAAAACTGTTTTTT.

The chain carries TRBV5-6 and TRBJ2-7; maybe TRBD2 (6 bases). Germline values: CDR1 SGHDT, CDR2 YYEEEE. V was cut by 7 bases and J by 1 base, with 18 bases left in between. The CDR3 consists of 15 residues. CDR3 protein: CASWGPGELSYEQYF. CDR3 in DNA: TGTGCCAGCTGGGGTCCGGGGGAATTGTCCTACGAGCAGTACTTC.

The CDR3 DNA is TGTGCCAGCAGCCTCTCACCTATCTCCGGCGGGGAGCTGTTTTTT. Protein sequence: CASSLSPISGGELFF. V usage is TRBV4-2 and J usage is TRBJ2-2; D is unresolved. The length of the CDR3 is 15 residues. The germline V gene encodes CDR1 LGHNA and CDR2 YNFKEQ. V gave up 4 bases and J gave up 7 bases, with 16 bases separating them.

The V call is TRBV6-2 or TRBV6-3, the J call TRBJ2-1; unclear D gene. CDR3 length: 13 amino acids. Germline CDR1 reads MNHEY; CDR2 reads SVGEGT. V was pared by 0 bases and J by 9 bases, with 9 bases between. The CDR3 region has the DNA TGTGCCAGCAGTTACTCTCGTACTATTGAGCAGTTCTTC. This codes for CASSYSRTIEQFF.

This clone was detected only once. This chain joins TRBV6-5 and TRBJ2-7, with 7 bases matching TRBD1. The V gene end was trimmed by 2 bases and the J gene end by 6 bases; junction bases not matched to a gene: 4. Germline V gene lookup returns CDR1 MNHEY and CDR2 SVGAGI. This CDR3 comprises 13 residues. The CDR3: CASSYERDSEQYF. DNA of the CDR3: TGTGCCAGCAGTTACGAGAGGGACAGCGAGCAGTACTTC.

The V gene is TRBV1, the J gene TRBJ2-1; no DNA check was done on the table's D call, TRBD2. TRBV1 is a recognized pseudogene. The CDR3 is 18 residues long. DNA of the CDR3: TGCACCAGCAGCCAAGGTCTAGGGGCTAGCGGGAGTAATAATGAGCAGTTCTTC. Translating it yields CTSSQGLGASGSNNEQFF.

Comment on this clone: One end of the junction varies from germline; a read error may be responsible. The chain has TRBV12-3 or TRBV12-4 and TRBJ1-4; TRBD1 agrees at 9 bases. The length of the CDR3 is 13 residues. CDR3 loop: CASRTGGDEKLLF. The CDR3, as DNA: TGTGCCAGCAGGACAGGGGGGGATGAAAAACTGCTTTTT.

The chain is built from TRBV9 and TRBJ2-7; 10 bases are shared with TRBD1. With V trimmed by 0 bases and J by 3 bases, 9 bases remained unmatched. Germline V gene sequence: CDR1 SGDLS, CDR2 YYNGEE. The CDR3 is 17 amino acids. The DNA of the CDR3 is TGTGCCAGCAGCGTAGGAGGGGGACAGGGGCCAAACTACGAGCAGTACTTC. Amino acids: CASSVGGGQGPNYEQYF.

The V call is TRBV27, the J call TRBJ2-2; TRBD2 agrees at 7 bases. The CDR3 has 13 amino acids. CDR1 is MNHEY, CDR2 SMNVEV, per germline (reference sequence). V shed 5 bases, J shed 6 bases, and the junction held 3 bases outside the gene matches. CDR3 in amino acids: CASSPTSAGELFF. The CDR3 DNA reads as TGTGCCAGCAGTCCAACTAGCGCCGGGGAGCTGTTTTTT.

The V call is TRBV13, the J call TRBJ2-1; 7 bases align to TRBD1. This CDR3 spans 15 amino acids. The J segment lost 2 bases and the V segment lost 5 bases, leaving 6 bases of the junction unmatched. Germline assignment: CDR1 PRHDT and CDR2 FYEKMQ (reference sequence). CDR3 DNA: TGTGCCAGCAGCGGCCGGGACAGAACCTACAATGAGCAGTTCTTC. It is translated as CASSGRDRTYNEQFF.

The chain links TRBV19 to TRBJ2-1, with a tentative D call TRBD2 (7 bases). The CDR3 has 16 residues. Trimming cost V 3 bases and J 8 bases, with 20 bases left between them. CDR1 and CDR2 (germline): LNHDA, SQIVND (reference sequence). The CDR3 reads CASSIPAAGGGDEQFF. As DNA, the CDR3 is TGTGCCAGTAGTATCCCGGCTGCGGGCGGGGGCGATGAGCAGTTCTTC.

V and J are TRBV9 and TRBJ1-1; 7 bases match TRBD1. CDR1 is SGDLS and CDR2 is YYNGEE in the germline V gene. Trimming took 3 bases from V and 1 from J; bases not matched to a gene: 6. The CDR3 is made up of 15 amino acids. The CDR3 is CASSAWTGSNTEAFF. CDR3 DNA: TGTGCCAGCAGCGCTTGGACAGGATCGAACACTGAAGCTTTCTTT.

Concerning this clone: The junction departs from the called germline gene at one end, perhaps through a read error. The V and J genes are TRBV10-3 and TRBJ1-4, with 8 bases that match TRBD1. CDR1 ENHRY and CDR2 SYGVKD come from the germline V gene. This CDR3 has 15 residues. The CDR3 protein is CAIRAGGGANEKLLF. The CDR3 DNA is TGTGCCATCAGAGCAGGGGGCGGGGCTAATGAAAAACTGCTTTTT.

V gene TRBV5-1 combines with J gene TRBJ2-7, with 8 bases matching TRBD1. Germline CDR1 is SGHRS and CDR2 is YFSETQ. J was trimmed by 3 bases and V by 0 bases; bases with no gene match: 2. CDR3 length: 14 residues. CDR3 loop: CASSLDRGIYEQYF. The CDR3, as DNA: TGCGCCAGCAGCTTGGACAGGGGGATCTACGAGCAGTACTTC.